The source of this T cell receptor (beta chain) is a study of tumor-infiltrating lymphocytes in primary liver carcinoma. Without any cell sorting, about 18-31 mg of bulk tissue yielded co-extracted RNA and DNA. General study findings and limits: A significantly higher top-250-clone fraction was recorded for tumors than for blood (p = 0.039).

This CDR3 region has 11 residues. V lost 4 bases and J 7 bases, leaving 8 bases between the germline ends. Points on this clonotype: Its target is unknown.

TCR beta cDNA came from roughly 450 ng total RNA, primed with a constant-region primer. Libraries for TCR beta were built through three nested multiplex PCR rounds, which together made up a slightly modified ARM-PCR procedure. Both of the initial two PCR rounds ran for 10 cycles and employed TRBV1-TRBV30 forward primers alongside a C-beta reverse primer. MiXCR was run by TCRdb on the multiplex PCR reads, yielding one entry per CDR3 protein. The sample holds fewer than 80,000 distinct CDR3 sequences, under 75% seen once. This TCR was sampled from a man in his forties or fifties with primary liver carcinoma and hepatitis B virus infection. The source material was tumor-adjacent normal liver tissue. The rearrangement joins TRBV12-3 or TRBV12-4 to TRBJ2-7; D is ambiguous. The CDR3 region is CASSSYYEQYF. As DNA, the CDR3 is TGTGCCAGCAGTTCTTATTATGAGCAGTACTTC.